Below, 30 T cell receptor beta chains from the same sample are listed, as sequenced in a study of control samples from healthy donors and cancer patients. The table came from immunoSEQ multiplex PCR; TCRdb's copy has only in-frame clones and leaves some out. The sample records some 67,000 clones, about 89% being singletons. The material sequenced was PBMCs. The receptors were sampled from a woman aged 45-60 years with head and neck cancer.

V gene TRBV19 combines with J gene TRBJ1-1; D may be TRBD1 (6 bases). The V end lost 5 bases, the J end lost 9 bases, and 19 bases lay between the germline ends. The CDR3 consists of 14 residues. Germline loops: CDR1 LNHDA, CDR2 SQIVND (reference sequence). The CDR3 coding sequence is TGTGCCAGTAGTGCAAGGGGACAAGAAATTAAAGCTTTCTTT. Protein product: CASSARGQEIKAFF.

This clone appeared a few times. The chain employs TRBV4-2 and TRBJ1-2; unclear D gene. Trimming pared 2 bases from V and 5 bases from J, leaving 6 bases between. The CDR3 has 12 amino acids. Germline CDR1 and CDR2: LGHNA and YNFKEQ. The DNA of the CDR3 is TGTGCCAGCAGCCAACAGACATATGGCTACACCTTC. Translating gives CASSQQTYGYTF.

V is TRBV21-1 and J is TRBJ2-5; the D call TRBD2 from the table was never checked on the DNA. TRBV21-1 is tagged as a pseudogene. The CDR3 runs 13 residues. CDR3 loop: CASSKVRRGTQYF. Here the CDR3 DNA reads TGTGCCAGCAGCAAAGTGCGGCGGGGGACCCAGTACTTC.

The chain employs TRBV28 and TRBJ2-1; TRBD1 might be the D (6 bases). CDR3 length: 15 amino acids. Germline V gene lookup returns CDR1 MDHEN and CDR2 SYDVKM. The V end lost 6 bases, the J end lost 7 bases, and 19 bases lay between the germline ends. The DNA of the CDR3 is TGTGCCAGCAGCATGATAACAGGGAGCCCGAATGAGCAGTTCTTC. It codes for CASSMITGSPNEQFF.

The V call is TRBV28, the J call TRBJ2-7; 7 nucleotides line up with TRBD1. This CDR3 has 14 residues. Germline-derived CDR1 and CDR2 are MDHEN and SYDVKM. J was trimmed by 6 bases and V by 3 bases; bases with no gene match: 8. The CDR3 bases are TGTGCCAGCAGTTTCGGACAGGCGGCCGCCGAGCAGTACTTC. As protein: CASSFGQAAAEQYF. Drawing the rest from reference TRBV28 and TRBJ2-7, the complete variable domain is DVKVTQSSRYLVKRTGEKVFLECVQDMDHENMFWYRQDPGLGLRLIYFSYDVKMKEKGDIPEGYSVSREKKERFSLILESASTNQTSMYLCASSFGQAAAEQYFGPGTRLTVT.

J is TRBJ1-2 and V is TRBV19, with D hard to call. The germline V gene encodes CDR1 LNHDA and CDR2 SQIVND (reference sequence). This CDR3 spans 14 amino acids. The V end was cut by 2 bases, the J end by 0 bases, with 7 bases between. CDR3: CASSISQPNYGYTF. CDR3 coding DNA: TGTGCCAGTAGTATATCTCAACCTAACTATGGCTACACCTTC.

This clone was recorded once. CDR3 sequence reads: CASSYSAGLEYEQYF. As DNA, the CDR3 is TGTGCCAGCAGTTACTCCGCAGGGCTCGAGTACGAGCAGTACTTC. The chain employs TRBV6-5 and TRBJ2-7, with a possible D match to TRBD1 (5 bases). The CDR3 spans 15 residues. Between the trimmed V and J ends, which lost 0 bases and 4 bases, there was a span of 13 bases. From germline, CDR1 is MNHEY and CDR2 SVGAGI.

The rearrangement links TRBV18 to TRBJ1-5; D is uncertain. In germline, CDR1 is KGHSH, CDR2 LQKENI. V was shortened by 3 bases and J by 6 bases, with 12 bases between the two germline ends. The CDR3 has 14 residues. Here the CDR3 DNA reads TGTGCCAGCTCACCGTCAGAGCGAGGTCAGCCCCAGCATTTT. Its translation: CASSPSERGQPQHF.

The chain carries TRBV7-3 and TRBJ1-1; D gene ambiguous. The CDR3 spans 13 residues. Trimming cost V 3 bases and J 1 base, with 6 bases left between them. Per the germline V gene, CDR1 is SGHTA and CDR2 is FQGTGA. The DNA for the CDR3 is TGTGCCAGCAGCTTCTTGAGGAACACTGAAGCTTTCTTT. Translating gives CASSFLRNTEAFF.

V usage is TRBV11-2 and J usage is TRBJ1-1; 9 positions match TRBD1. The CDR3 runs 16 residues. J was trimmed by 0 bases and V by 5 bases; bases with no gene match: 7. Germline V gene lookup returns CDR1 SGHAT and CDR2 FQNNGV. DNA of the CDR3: TGTGCCAGCAGCCCCCTCGGACAGGGGATGAACACTGAAGCTTTCTTT. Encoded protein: CASSPLGQGMNTEAFF.

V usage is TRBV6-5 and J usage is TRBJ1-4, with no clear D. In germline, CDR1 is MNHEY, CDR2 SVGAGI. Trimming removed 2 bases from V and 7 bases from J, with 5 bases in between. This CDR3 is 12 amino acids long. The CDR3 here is CASSYVSEKLFF. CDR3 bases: TGTGCCAGCAGTTACGTAAGTGAAAAACTGTTTTTT.

In DNA form, the CDR3 reads TGCGCCAGCAGCTTGGGCCCTACGTACGAGCAGTACTTC. This encodes CASSLGPTYEQYF. The chain recombines TRBV5-1 with TRBJ2-7, with D unclear. There are 13 residues in the CDR3. V was shortened by 0 bases and J by 4 bases, with 8 bases between the two germline ends. The V gene's germline CDR1 is SGHRS and CDR2 YFSETQ.

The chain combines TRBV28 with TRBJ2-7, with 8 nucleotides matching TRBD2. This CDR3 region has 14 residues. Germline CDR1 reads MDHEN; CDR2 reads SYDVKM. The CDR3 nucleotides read TGTGCGGCGAAACAAGCGGGGGAGGGCCACGAGCAGTACTTC. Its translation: CAAKQAGEGHEQYF.

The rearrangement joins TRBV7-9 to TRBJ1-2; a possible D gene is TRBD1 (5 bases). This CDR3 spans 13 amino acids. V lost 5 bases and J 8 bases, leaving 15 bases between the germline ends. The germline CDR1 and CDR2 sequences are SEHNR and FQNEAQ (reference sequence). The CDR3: CASSPSVWGGYTF. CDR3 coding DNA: TGTGCCAGCAGCCCCTCAGTTTGGGGCGGCTACACCTTC.

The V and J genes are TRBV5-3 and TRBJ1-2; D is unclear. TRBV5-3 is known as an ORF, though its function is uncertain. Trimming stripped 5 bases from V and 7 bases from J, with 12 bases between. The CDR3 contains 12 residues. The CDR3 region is CARSRRGRGYTF. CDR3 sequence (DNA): TGTGCCAGAAGTCGACGCGGTCGTGGCTACACCTTC.

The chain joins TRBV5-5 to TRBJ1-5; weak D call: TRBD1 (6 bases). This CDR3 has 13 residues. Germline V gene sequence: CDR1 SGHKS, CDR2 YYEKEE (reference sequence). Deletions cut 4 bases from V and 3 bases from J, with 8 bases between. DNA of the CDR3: TGTGCCAGCAGCAGGACAGACAATCAGCCCCAGCATTTT. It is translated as CASSRTDNQPQHF.

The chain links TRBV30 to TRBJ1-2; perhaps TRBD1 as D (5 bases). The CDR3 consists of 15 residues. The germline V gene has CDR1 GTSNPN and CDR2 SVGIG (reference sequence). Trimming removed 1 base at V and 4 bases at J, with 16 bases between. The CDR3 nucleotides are TGTGCCTGGAGTGGTGGGCTTAGACAGACCTATGGCTACACCTTC. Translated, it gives CAWSGGLRQTYGYTF.

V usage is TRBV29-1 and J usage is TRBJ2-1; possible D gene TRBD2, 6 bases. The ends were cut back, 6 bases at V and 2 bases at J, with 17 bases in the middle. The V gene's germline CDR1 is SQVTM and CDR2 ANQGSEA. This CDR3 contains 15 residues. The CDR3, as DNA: TGCAGCGTAGAACCGGGACTCAACGCCTACAATGAGCAGTTCTTC. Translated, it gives CSVEPGLNAYNEQFF.

The CDR3 region is CSVAMRLGRQTQYF. DNA of the CDR3: TGCAGCGTTGCGATGAGACTAGGCCGGCAGACCCAGTACTTC. V gene TRBV29-1 combines with J gene TRBJ2-5, with TRBD2 as a possible D gene (6 bases). This CDR3 region has 14 residues. V lost 4 bases and J lost 6, with 18 bases in between. The germline gives CDR1 SQVTM, CDR2 ANQGSEA. Variable domain in full (rest from reference TRBV29-1 and TRBJ2-5): SAVISQKPSRDICQRGTSLTIQCQVDSQVTMMFWYRQQPGQSLTLIATANQGSEATYESGFVIDKFPISRPNLTFSTLTVSNMSPEDSSIYLCSVAMRLGRQTQYFGPGTRLLVL.

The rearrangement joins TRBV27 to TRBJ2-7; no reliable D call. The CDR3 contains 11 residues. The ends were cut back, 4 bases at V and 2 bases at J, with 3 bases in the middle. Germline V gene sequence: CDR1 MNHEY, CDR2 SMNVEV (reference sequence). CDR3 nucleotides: TGTGCCAGCAGTTACGCCTACGAGCAGTACTTC. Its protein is CASSYAYEQYF.

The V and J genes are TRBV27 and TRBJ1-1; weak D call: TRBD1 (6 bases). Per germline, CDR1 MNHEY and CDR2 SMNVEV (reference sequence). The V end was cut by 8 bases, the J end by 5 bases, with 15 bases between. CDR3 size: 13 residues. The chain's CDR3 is CASSWGRGTEAFF. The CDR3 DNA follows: TGTGCCAGCTCCTGGGGGAGGGGGACTGAAGCTTTCTTT.

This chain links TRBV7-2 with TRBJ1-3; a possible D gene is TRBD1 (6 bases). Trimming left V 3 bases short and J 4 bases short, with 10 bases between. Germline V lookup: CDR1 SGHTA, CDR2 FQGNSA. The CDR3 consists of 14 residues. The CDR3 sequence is CASSLRGEGNTIYF. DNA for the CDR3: TGTGCCAGCAGCTTGAGGGGGGAAGGAAACACCATATATTTT.

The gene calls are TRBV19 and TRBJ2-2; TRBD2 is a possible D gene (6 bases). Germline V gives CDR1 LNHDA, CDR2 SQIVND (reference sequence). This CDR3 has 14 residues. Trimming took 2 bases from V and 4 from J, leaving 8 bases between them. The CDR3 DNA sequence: TGTGCCAGTAGTATAAAGGGAGGCACCGGGGAGCTGTTTTTT. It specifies CASSIKGGTGELFF.

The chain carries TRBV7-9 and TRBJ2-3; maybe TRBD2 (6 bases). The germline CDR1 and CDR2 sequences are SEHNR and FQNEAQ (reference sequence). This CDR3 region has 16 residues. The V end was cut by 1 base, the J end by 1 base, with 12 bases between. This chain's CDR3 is CASSLGPGGGTDTQYF. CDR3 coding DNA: TGTGCCAGCAGCTTAGGTCCCGGGGGTGGCACAGATACGCAGTATTTT.

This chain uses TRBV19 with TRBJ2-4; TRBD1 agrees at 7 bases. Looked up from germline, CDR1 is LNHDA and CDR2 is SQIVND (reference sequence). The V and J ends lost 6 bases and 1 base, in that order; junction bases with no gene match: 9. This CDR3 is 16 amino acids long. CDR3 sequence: CASRPNRGMAKNIQYF. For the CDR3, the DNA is TGTGCCAGTAGACCTAACAGGGGAATGGCCAAAAACATTCAGTACTTC.

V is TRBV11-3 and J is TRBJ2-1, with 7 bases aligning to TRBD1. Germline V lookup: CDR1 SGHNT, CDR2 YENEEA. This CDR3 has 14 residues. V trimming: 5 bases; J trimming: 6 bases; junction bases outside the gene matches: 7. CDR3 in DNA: TGTGCCAGCAGCCCAACGACAGGGAGCAATGAGCAGTTCTTC. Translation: CASSPTTGSNEQFF. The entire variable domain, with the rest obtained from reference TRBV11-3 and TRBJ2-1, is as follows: EAGVVQSPRYKIIEKKQPVAFWCNPISGHNTLYWYLQNLGQGPELLIRYENEEAVDDSQLPKDRFSAERLKGVDSTLKIQPAELGDSAVYLCASSPTTGSNEQFFGPGTRLTVL.

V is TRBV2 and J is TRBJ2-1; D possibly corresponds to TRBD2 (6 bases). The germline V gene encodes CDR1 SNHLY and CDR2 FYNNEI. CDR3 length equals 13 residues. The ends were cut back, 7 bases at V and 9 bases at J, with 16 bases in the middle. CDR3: CASIGLPGGEQFF. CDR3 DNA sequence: TGTGCCAGCATAGGCCTTCCCGGGGGTGAGCAGTTCTTC.

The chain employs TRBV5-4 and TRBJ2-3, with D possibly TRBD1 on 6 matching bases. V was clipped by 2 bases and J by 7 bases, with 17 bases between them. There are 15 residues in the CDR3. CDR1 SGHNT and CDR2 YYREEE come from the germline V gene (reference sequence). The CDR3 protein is CASSLLGQPPYTQYF. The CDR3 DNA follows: TGTGCCAGCAGCTTACTAGGACAGCCCCCGTATACGCAGTATTTT.

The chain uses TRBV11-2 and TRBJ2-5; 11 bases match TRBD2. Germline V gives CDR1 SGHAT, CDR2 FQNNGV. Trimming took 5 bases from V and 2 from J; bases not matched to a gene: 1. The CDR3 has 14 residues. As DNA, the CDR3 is TGTGCCAGCAGCCTAGCGGGGGGTCAAGAGACCCAGTACTTC. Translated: CASSLAGGQETQYF.

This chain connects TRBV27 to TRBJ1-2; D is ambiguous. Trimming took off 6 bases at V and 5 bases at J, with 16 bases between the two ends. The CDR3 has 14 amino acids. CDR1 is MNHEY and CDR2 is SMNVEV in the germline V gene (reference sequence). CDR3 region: CASSSASSPYGYTF. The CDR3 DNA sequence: TGTGCCAGCAGCTCGGCCTCCTCCCCGTATGGCTACACCTTC.